The present T cell receptor beta chain was sequenced within a study of tumor and adjacent non-tumor tissue in lung cancer. This sample's RNA came from whole unsorted tissue. More than 3 cm separated this lung sample from the edge of the tumor. TCRbeta libraries were built with three rounds of nested PCR, modified from ARM-PCR. TCRdb processed the multiplex PCR reads anew with MiXCR; each CDR3 protein has one entry. The data show about 44,000 distinct CDR3 sequences, more than 55% seen once. The V gene's germline CDR1 is MDHEN and CDR2 SYDVKM. This CDR3 contains 12 residues. Remarks on this clonotype: This sequence may be a read error, since a much larger clone differs from it by one base.

This chain joins TRBV28 and TRBJ2-7; D not resolved. Input material: distant non-tumor lung tissue. The clonotype originates from a woman in her 70s with non-small cell lung cancer. CDR3 nucleotides: TGTGCCAGCTGTTTGTCAAGGTACGAGCAGTACTTC. This codes for CASCLSRYEQYF.